Listed below are T cell receptor beta chains from one sample, sequenced in a study of blood T cell dynamics during melanoma immunotherapy. Generated by immunoSEQ multiplex PCR, the TCRdb table keeps only in-frame clones and is missing some. This sample has approximately 12,000 clones; 86% occur once, and the top ten carry around 4.4%. Sample: blood, taken from a patient treated with checkpoint blockade. Receptor source: a human donor with melanoma. CDR3s include the opening cysteine and the closing phenylalanine or tryptophan. D genes are given only for firm matches. Some rows mark clone size as missing; the rest say once, few, many or name a class of expanded clone.

J gene	D gene	clone size	V gene	CDR3 DNA	CDR3 protein
TRBJ2-1	NA	NA	TRBV7-3	TGTGCCAGCAGCTTACGGGACAATGAGCAGTTCTTC	CASSLRDNEQFF
TRBJ1-6	TRBD1	NA	TRBV7-9	TGTGCCAGCAGCACGGGACAGGGGATGGCCTATAATTCACCCCTCCACTTT	CASSTGQGMAYNSPLHF
TRBJ1-3	NA	NA	TRBV4-1	TGCGCCAGCAGCCAAATATCTGGAAACACCATATATTTT	CASSQISGNTIYF
TRBJ1-5	NA	NA	TRBV21-1	TGTGCCAGCAGCAAGTTCCCAGAGCATCAGCCCCAGCATTTT	CASSKFPEHQPQHF
TRBJ2-2	NA	NA	TRBV7-5	TGTGTCAGAAGCCCCCAGCGGCTGTTTTTT	CVRSPQRLFF
TRBJ2-7	NA	NA	TRBV27	TGTGCCAGCAGTTTGCAGGGCGGCGAGCAGTACTTC	CASSLQGGEQYF
TRBJ1-3	NA	NA	TRBV7-9	TGTGCCAGCAGCTCCGAAAGGGGACGTTACACCATATATTTT	CASSSERGRYTIYF
TRBJ2-5	NA	NA	TRBV5-1	TGCGCCAGCAGCTTCTATATGGAGACCCAGTACTTC	CASSFYMETQYF
TRBJ1-5	NA	NA	TRBV30	TGTGCCTGGAGTTTAGGGCTTGGTCAGCCCCAGCATTTT	CAWSLGLGQPQHF
TRBJ2-1	TRBD2	NA	TRBV5-1	TGCGCCAGCAGCTTGGGAGCGGGGGATTCCTACAATGAGCAGTTCTTC	CASSLGAGDSYNEQFF
TRBJ1-5	TRBD1	NA	TRBV7-8	TGTGCCAGCAGCTTGACGGACAGGGCCCAGGGACCCCAGCATTTT	CASSLTDRAQGPQHF
TRBJ2-2	NA	NA	TRBV11-3	TGTGCCAGCAGCTCCTCTGGGGCGAGCCCAAGGGGGGAGCTGTTTTTT	CASSSSGASPRGELFF
TRBJ2-7	TRBD1	NA	TRBV5-1	TGCGCCAGCAGCTTGGTTACAGGGGGCGCGTACGAGCAGTACTTC	CASSLVTGGAYEQYF
TRBJ2-7	TRBD1	few	TRBV10-1	TGCGCCAGCAGTGAGGGACAGGGCCCCTACGAGCAGTACTTC	CASSEGQGPYEQYF
TRBJ2-5	NA	NA	TRBV15	TGTGCCACCAGCAGAGAATTTAGGGAGCGGGGACAACAAGAGACCCAGTACTTC	CATSREFRERGQQETQYF
TRBJ1-1	NA	few	TRBV9	TGTGCCAGCAGCGTAACTTCCGGGAACACTGAAGCTTTCTTT	CASSVTSGNTEAFF
TRBJ2-5	NA	NA	TRBV9	TGTGCCAGCAGCGTAGCTGGCACTAGCCGAGAGACCCAGTACTTC	CASSVAGTSRETQYF
TRBJ1-6	NA	NA	TRBV16	TGTGCCAGCAGCCAATCTGGGAGGGGGAATTCACCCCTCCACTTT	CASSQSGRGNSPLHF
TRBJ2-1	NA	NA	TRBV11-1	TGTGCCAGCAGCGGGTGGGAGATCGATGAGCAGTTCTTC	CASSGWEIDEQFF
TRBJ2-1	TRBD2	NA	TRBV19	TGTGCCAGTAGTATGGGGGGACTAGCGGGAGGTTACAATGAGCAGTTCTTC	CASSMGGLAGGYNEQFF
TRBJ2-7	NA	NA	TRBV11-1	TGTGCCAGCAGCTTATCCAGGGCCTCCTACGAGCAGTACTTC	CASSLSRASYEQYF
TRBJ1-3	NA	NA	TRBV5-4	TGTGCCAGCAGCTTCCCCGGGGCCTCTGGAAACACCATATATTTT	CASSFPGASGNTIYF
TRBJ2-5	NA	NA	TRBV12-5	TGTGCTAGTGGTTTGTCCGAGGGAGAGACCCAGTACTTC	CASGLSEGETQYF
TRBJ2-3	TRBD1	NA	TRBV6-4	TGTGCCAGCGGCTCGGGGACAGGTGGAGATACGCAGTATTTT	CASGSGTGGDTQYF
TRBJ1-1	NA	NA	TRBV5-5	TGTGCCAGCAGCTTGGTGCAGATAGCGAACACTGAAGCTTTCTTT	CASSLVQIANTEAFF
TRBJ1-1	TRBD1	NA	TRBV29-1	TGCAGCGTGGGGGACGAAGGGGGCGCAAGCACTGAAGCTTTCTTT	CSVGDEGGASTEAFF
TRBJ2-1	TRBD2	NA	TRBV5-1	TGCGCCAGCAGCTTGGGGGGACTAGCGGGCCCAGAGCAGTTCTTC	CASSLGGLAGPEQFF
TRBJ2-1	TRBD2	NA	TRBV7-9	TGTGCCAGCAGCTTAGGGAAATGGGGCGGGAGGAACTCCTACAATGAGCAGTTCTTC	CASSLGKWGGRNSYNEQFF
TRBJ2-2	NA	NA	TRBV9	TGTGCCAGCAGAGGGAAGGCCGGCGGGGAGCTGTTTTTT	CASRGKAGGELFF
TRBJ2-1	TRBD2	once	TRBV7-6	TGTGCCAGCAGCTTAGGGGGCGGGAGGGCCCTCAGTGAGCAGTTCTTC	CASSLGGGRALSEQFF
TRBJ2-7	TRBD2	NA	TRBV4-1	TGCGCCAGCAGCCATCCTATCAAATCGGGGGGCTACGAGCAGTACTTC	CASSHPIKSGGYEQYF
TRBJ1-4	NA	NA	TRBV5-5	TGTGCCAGCAGCTTGGCCCCGGGGGAAAAACTGTTTTTT	CASSLAPGEKLFF
TRBJ1-5	NA	NA	TRBV12-5	TGTGCTAGTGGTTTGGCCCAGGGTGGTCAGCCCCAGCATTTT	CASGLAQGGQPQHF
TRBJ2-7	TRBD1	NA	TRBV7-9	TGTGCCAGCGTAAAGGGGGCCAACTACGAGCAGTACTTC	CASVKGANYEQYF
TRBJ1-2	NA	NA	TRBV9	TGTGCCAGCAGCTCTCTCGGGGGAGACTATGGCTACACCTTC	CASSSLGGDYGYTF
TRBJ2-7	TRBD1	NA	TRBV10-3	TGTGCCATATGGGACAGGGGCTTTTACGAGCAGTACTTC	CAIWDRGFYEQYF
TRBJ2-4	NA	NA	TRBV5-1	TGCGCCAGCAGCTTGGGCGGGACCACCGGGGACATTCAGTACTTC	CASSLGGTTGDIQYF
TRBJ1-1	NA	NA	TRBV12-5	TGTGCTAGTGTCTTTGGGGAGGTAAGGACTGAAGCTTTCTTT	CASVFGEVRTEAFF
TRBJ2-1	TRBD2	NA	TRBV29-1	TGCAGCGTAGTGGGACTAGCGGTTAGCTCCTACAATGAGCAGTTCTTC	CSVVGLAVSSYNEQFF
TRBJ1-1	TRBD1	NA	TRBV18	TGTGCCAGCTCACACACGACAGGGGGGACTGAAGCTTTCTTT	CASSHTTGGTEAFF
TRBJ2-1	TRBD2	few	TRBV5-1	TGCGCCAGCAGCTTACGACTAGCGGGGAATGAGCAGTTCTTC	CASSLRLAGNEQFF
TRBJ2-5	NA	NA	TRBV4-1	TGCGCCAGCAGCCAAGCAGGGGACGAGACCCAGTACTTC	CASSQAGDETQYF
TRBJ1-5	NA	NA	TRBV4-2	TGTGCCAGCAGCCAATATCTCCGGGGAGAACAGCCCCAGCATTTT	CASSQYLRGEQPQHF
TRBJ1-4	NA	NA	TRBV6-6	TGTGCCAGCAGCGGGACGGTAGCAACTAATGAAAAACTGTTTTTT	CASSGTVATNEKLFF
TRBJ1-6	NA	NA	TRBV9	TGTGCCAGCAGCGCCGGTTATAATTCACCCCTCCACTTT	CASSAGYNSPLHF
TRBJ1-1	NA	NA	TRBV11-2	TGTGCCAGCAGACCATCAAGGGTAGTCACTGAAGCTTTCTTT	CASRPSRVVTEAFF
TRBJ2-5	NA	NA	TRBV30	TGTGCCTGGAGTGTACGGGAGAAAGAGACCCAGTACTTC	CAWSVREKETQYF
TRBJ1-2	NA	NA	TRBV30	TGTGCCTGGAGCCGAATGACAGGAGATGGCTACACCTTC	CAWSRMTGDGYTF
TRBJ2-7	NA	NA	TRBV10-2	TGCGCCAGCAGTGCCGGGCGGAACTCCTACGAGCAGTACTTC	CASSAGRNSYEQYF
TRBJ2-5	TRBD2	NA	TRBV29-1	TGCAGCGCATCAAGTGGGGGGGGAGAGACCCAGTACTTC	CSASSGGGETQYF
TRBJ1-4	NA	NA	TRBV5-4	TGTGCCAGCAGCGAATTCCGGGACTCAACTAATGAAAAACTGTTTTTT	CASSEFRDSTNEKLFF
TRBJ1-2	NA	NA	TRBV2	TGTGCCAGCAGTGAAGACGGACAGTATGGCTACACCTTC	CASSEDGQYGYTF
TRBJ1-5	NA	NA	TRBV6-1	TGTGCCAGCAGTGATAGGGACTACAATCAGCCCCAGCATTTT	CASSDRDYNQPQHF
TRBJ2-7	NA	NA	TRBV20-1	TGCAGTGTCCAGCGAGGCTACGAGCAGTACTTC	CSVQRGYEQYF
TRBJ1-5	NA	NA	TRBV6-6	TGTGCCAGCAGTAACCAGTTGGTTAGCAATCAGCCCCAGCATTTT	CASSNQLVSNQPQHF
TRBJ2-1	TRBD1	NA	TRBV6-5	TGTGCCAGCTGCCGGGACAGGCTCTACAATGAGCAGTTCTTC	CASCRDRLYNEQFF
TRBJ1-1	TRBD1	NA	TRBV14	TGTGCCAGCAGCCAGGTAACAGGGGTAACTGAAGCTTTCTTT	CASSQVTGVTEAFF
TRBJ1-2	TRBD1	few	TRBV30	TGTGCCTGGCAATCGGGACAGGGGGCATGGGGCTACACCTTC	CAWQSGQGAWGYTF
TRBJ1-1	NA	once	TRBV5-1	TGCGCCAGCAGCCTCACGACAGAAAACACTGAAGCTTTCTTT	CASSLTTENTEAFF
TRBJ1-1	NA	NA	TRBV29-1	TGCAGCGTGGGGGATGGACGGATGGAAGCTTTCTTT	CSVGDGRMEAFF